Here is one T cell receptor (beta chain) with its context. Clones were read by immunoSEQ multiplex PCR, and TCRdb kept only the in-frame ones, dropping some. The data show approximately 70,000 clones, with around 83% seen just once and 3.9% held by the top ten. This entry belongs to a study of blood T cell repertoires in COVID-19. Study information: Sources were T cells, B-cell-depleted T cells, or PBMCs; the material itself was cDNA or gDNA.

The CDR3 is 13 amino acids. From germline, CDR1 is SQVTM and CDR2 ANQGSEA. After removal of 4 bases from V and 4 bases from J, the junction contained 6 bases not matched to a gene. The receptor comes from a man between 65 and 85 years old with active COVID-19. The sample consisted of peripheral blood. The V call is TRBV29-1, the J call TRBJ1-2, with TRBD1 matching over 7 bases. CDR3 sequence reads: CSVGAPGGYGYTF. Written as DNA, the CDR3 is TGCAGCGTTGGCGCCCCAGGGGGCTATGGCTACACCTTC.